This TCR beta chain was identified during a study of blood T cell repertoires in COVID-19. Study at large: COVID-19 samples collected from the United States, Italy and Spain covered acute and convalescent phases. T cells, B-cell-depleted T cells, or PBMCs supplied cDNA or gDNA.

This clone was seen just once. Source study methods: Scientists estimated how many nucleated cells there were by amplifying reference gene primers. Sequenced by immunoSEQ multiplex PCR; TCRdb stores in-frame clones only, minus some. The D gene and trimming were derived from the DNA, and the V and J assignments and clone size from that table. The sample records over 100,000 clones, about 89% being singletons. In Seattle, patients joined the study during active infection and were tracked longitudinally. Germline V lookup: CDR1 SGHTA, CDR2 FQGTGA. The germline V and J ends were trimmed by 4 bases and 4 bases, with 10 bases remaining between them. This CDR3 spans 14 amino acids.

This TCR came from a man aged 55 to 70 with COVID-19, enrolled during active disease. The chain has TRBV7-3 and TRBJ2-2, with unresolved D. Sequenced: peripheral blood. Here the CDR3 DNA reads TGTGCCAGCAGCTCCCTACCAGGCACCGGGGAGCTGTTTTTT. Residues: CASSSLPGTGELFF.